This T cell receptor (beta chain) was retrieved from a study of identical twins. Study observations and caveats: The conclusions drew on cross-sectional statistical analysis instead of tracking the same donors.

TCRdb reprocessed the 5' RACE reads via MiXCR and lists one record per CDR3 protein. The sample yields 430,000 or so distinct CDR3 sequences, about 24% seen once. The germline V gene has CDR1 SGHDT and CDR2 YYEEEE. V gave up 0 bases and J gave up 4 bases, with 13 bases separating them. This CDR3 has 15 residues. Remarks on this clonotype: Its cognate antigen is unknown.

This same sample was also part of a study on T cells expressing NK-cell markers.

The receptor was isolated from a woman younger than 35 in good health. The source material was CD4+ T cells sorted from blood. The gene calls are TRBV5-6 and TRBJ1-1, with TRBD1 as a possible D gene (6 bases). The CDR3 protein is CASSLDVGGSTEAFF. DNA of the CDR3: TGTGCCAGCAGCTTGGACGTAGGGGGTAGCACTGAAGCTTTCTTT. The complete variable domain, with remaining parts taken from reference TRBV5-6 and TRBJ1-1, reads DAGVTQSPTHLIKTRGQQVTLRCSPKSGHDTVSWYQQALGQGPQFIFQYYEEEERQRGNFPDRFSGHQFPNYSSELNVNALLLGDSALYLCASSLDVGGSTEAFFGQGTRLTVV.